This entry is about one T cell receptor (beta chain). Sequencing used immunoSEQ multiplex PCR; TCRdb keeps in-frame clones, though not all of them. Of tens of thousands of clones in the sample, over 75% were seen once. The record originates from a study of T cells in tuberculosis. This CDR3 comprises 15 residues. Germline values: CDR1 MRHNA, CDR2 SNTAGT. The J segment lost 4 bases and the V segment lost 0 bases, leaving 2 bases of the junction unmatched. At study entry, adolescents had tuberculin skin tests and IGRA screening. The V call is TRBV6-4, the J call TRBJ2-3; 9 bases line up with TRBD2. This TCR was sampled from a donor under 30 with latent tuberculosis or without tuberculosis infection. The sequenced material came from PBMCs. CDR3 bases: TGTGCCAGCAGTGACTCTAGCGGGGGATCAGATACGCAGTATTTT. Translated, it gives CASSDSSGGSDTQYF.